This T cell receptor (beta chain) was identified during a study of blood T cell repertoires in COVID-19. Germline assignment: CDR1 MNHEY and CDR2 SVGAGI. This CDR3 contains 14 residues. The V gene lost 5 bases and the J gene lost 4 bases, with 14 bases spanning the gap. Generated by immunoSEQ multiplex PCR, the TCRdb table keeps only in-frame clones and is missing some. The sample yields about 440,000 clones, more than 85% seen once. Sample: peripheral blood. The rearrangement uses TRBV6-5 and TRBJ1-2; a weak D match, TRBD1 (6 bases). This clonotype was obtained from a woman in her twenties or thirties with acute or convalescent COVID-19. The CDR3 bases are TGTGCCAGCAGTCCATCGACAGGATTCTATGGCTACACCTTC. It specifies CASSPSTGFYGYTF.